One sample yielded the 2 T cell receptor beta chains listed below, sequenced in a study of CD8+ T cells in alopecia areata. After isolation, RNA underwent reverse transcription to generate cDNA as the sequencing template. Produced via immunoSEQ multiplex PCR; TCRdb's table is partial and in-frame only. Of about 110,000 clones listed, 55% to 70% are singletons. The sequencing input was NKG2D-low CD8+ T cells sorted from blood. The receptor source for this set is a human donor with alopecia areata.

The chain combines TRBV29-1 with TRBJ2-7, with TRBD1 matching over 9 bases. Trimming at V came to 7 bases and at J to 2 bases, leaving 3 bases not matched to a gene. CDR3 length equals 12 residues. Germline CDR1 and CDR2: SQVTM and ANQGSEA. CDR3 sequence: CSAGTGTYEQYF. CDR3 coding DNA: TGCAGCGCCGGGACAGGGACCTACGAGCAGTACTTC.

This chain joins TRBV9 and TRBJ2-2; D may be TRBD2 (6 bases). The germline V gene encodes CDR1 SGDLS and CDR2 YYNGEE. V lost 4 bases and J lost 0, with 13 bases in between. The CDR3 contains 16 residues. The CDR3 here is CASSRGGAANTGELFF. The CDR3 coding sequence is TGTGCCAGCAGCCGGGGCGGGGCCGCGAACACCGGGGAGCTGTTTTTT. The full variable domain, its missing parts supplied by reference TRBV9 and TRBJ2-2, is DSGVTQTPKHLITATGQRVTLRCSPRSGDLSVYWYQQSLDQGLQFLIQYYNGEERAKGNILERFSAQQFPDLHSELNLSSLELGDSALYFCASSRGGAANTGELFFGEGSRLTVL.